This entry lists 26 T cell receptor beta chains sequenced from one sample in a study of T cells in Graves' hyperthyroidism and ophthalmopathy. TCR beta CDR3 regions were amplified from RNA transcripts. RT-PCR in the first round (using the HTBI primer set) targeted the TCR CDR3. TCRdb reprocessed the multiplex PCR reads with MiXCR, giving one entry per CDR3 protein. The sample lists roughly 360,000 distinct CDR3 sequences; 13% were seen once. Specimen: blood. The receptors were sampled from a man under 40 with Graves' hyperthyroidism that later progressed to Graves' ophthalmopathy.

There are many counts of this clonotype. The J gene is TRBJ1-6, the V gene TRBV24-1; the D is unclear. Trimming removed 0 bases from V and 9 bases from J, with 8 bases in between. This CDR3 spans 14 amino acids. Germline V lookup: CDR1 KGHDR, CDR2 SFDVKD. The CDR3 loop is CATSDLREGSPLHF. As DNA, the CDR3 is TGTGCCACCAGTGATTTGAGAGAAGGTTCACCCCTCCACTTT.

At least ten counts were recorded for this clonotype. The chain carries TRBV10-3 and TRBJ1-1; D is uncertain. There are 15 residues in the CDR3. Trimming took 3 bases from V and 0 from J, leaving 11 bases between them. Germline V gene data show CDR1 as ENHRY and CDR2 as SYGVKD. Here the CDR3 reads CAISDWRPMNTEAFF. Written as DNA, the CDR3 is TGTGCCATCAGTGACTGGAGACCGATGAACACTGAAGCTTTCTTT.

This clonotype was counted between two and nine times. The gene calls are TRBV9 and TRBJ2-3; TRBD2 is a possible D gene (5 bases). The CDR3 covers 16 residues. Germline CDR1 and CDR2: SGDLS and YYNGEE. V was cut by 0 bases and J by 1 base, with 12 bases left in between. Here the CDR3 DNA reads TGTGCCAGCAGCGTAGGAGGGTCACCCCGCACAGATACGCAGTATTTT. Translation: CASSVGGSPRTDTQYF. Complete variable domain (other parts from reference TRBV9 and TRBJ2-3): DSGVTQTPKHLITATGQRVTLRCSPRSGDLSVYWYQQSLDQGLQFLIQYYNGEERAKGNILERFSAQQFPDLHSELNLSSLELGDSALYFCASSVGGSPRTDTQYFGPGTRLTVL.

This clonotype was seen ten or more times. V is TRBV29-1 and J is TRBJ2-3; no clear D. Germline CDR1 is SQVTM and CDR2 is ANQGSEA. The CDR3 runs to 14 residues. The germline V and J ends were trimmed by 1 base and 6 bases, with 14 bases remaining between them. The CDR3 DNA is TGCAGCGTTGAAGTGGCGCGGCGTTGGGATACGCAGTATTTT. It translates to CSVEVARRWDTQYF.

This clonotype was recorded a few times. The V gene is TRBV15, the J gene TRBJ2-4; 8 nucleotides agree with TRBD2. The CDR3 has 16 residues. Per the germline V gene, CDR1 is LNHNV and CDR2 is YYDKDF (reference sequence). The V gene end was trimmed by 4 bases and the J gene end by 1 base; junction bases not matched to a gene: 6. The CDR3 sequence is CATSISGDGAKNIQYF. CDR3 DNA: TGTGCCACCAGCATTAGCGGGGACGGTGCCAAAAACATTCAGTACTTC.

This chain links TRBV11-2 with TRBJ1-1; the D gene is possibly TRBD1 (5 bases). The V gene lost 5 bases and the J gene lost 4 bases, with 17 bases spanning the gap. There are 15 residues in the CDR3. The V gene's germline CDR1 is SGHAT and CDR2 FQNNGV. DNA for the CDR3: TGTGCCAGCAGCCTGCGCGGGGGTTCGGGCACTGAAGCTTTCTTT. Amino acids: CASSLRGGSGTEAFF.

CDR3 nucleotides: TGCGCCAGCAGCTTCCAGAATGGCTACACCTTC. Protein: CASSFQNGYTF. The chain has TRBV5-1 and TRBJ1-2; D gene uncertain. The CDR3 covers 11 residues. V lost 2 bases and J lost 6, with 5 bases in between. Germline V gives CDR1 SGHRS, CDR2 YFSETQ.

This clonotype has a count of ten or more. This rearrangement joins TRBV27 to TRBJ2-7, with TRBD2 matching over 12 bases. The CDR3 is 15 amino acids. The V and J ends lost 2 bases and 4 bases, in that order; junction bases with no gene match: 3. From germline, CDR1 is MNHEY and CDR2 SMNVEV (reference sequence). CDR3 sequence: CASSLASGGAYEQYF. CDR3 DNA: TGTGCCAGCAGTTTAGCTAGCGGGGGGGCTTACGAGCAGTACTTC.

This clonotype has a count of ten or more. This sequence joins TRBV28 and TRBJ1-2; 7 bases agree with TRBD1. Germline V CDR1 and CDR2: MDHEN, SYDVKM. V was clipped by 4 bases and J by 4 bases; unmatched bases: 9. The CDR3 totals 15 residues. The CDR3 loop reads CASSSHSTGIYGYTF. CDR3 nucleotides: TGTGCCAGCAGTTCCCACTCGACAGGGATCTATGGCTACACCTTC.

Details on this clonotype: One junction end disagrees with the germline gene, perhaps due to a read error. J is TRBJ1-4 and V is TRBV9, with 7 nucleotides matching TRBD1. The CDR3 loop spans 15 amino acids. Germline CDR1 and CDR2: SGDLS and YYNGEE. This CDR3 reads CAISITGQYMEKLFF. The CDR3 DNA reads TGTGCCATCAGCATCACGGGACAGTACATGGAAAAACTGTTTTTT.

This clonotype was counted at least ten times. V usage is TRBV6-1 and J usage is TRBJ1-1; D is unresolved. V was shortened by 8 bases and J by 5 bases, with 6 bases between the two germline ends. Germline CDR1 MNHNS, CDR2 SASEGT. This CDR3 spans 10 amino acids. This CDR3 is CASGFTEAFF. For the CDR3, the DNA is TGTGCCAGCGGGTTTACTGAAGCTTTCTTT.

Ten or more counts support this clonotype. The V call is TRBV18, the J call TRBJ2-5; D ambiguous. CDR1 is KGHSH, CDR2 LQKENI, per germline. CDR3 size: 13 residues. Deletions cut 2 bases from V and 5 bases from J, with 9 bases between. CDR3 sequence (DNA): TGTGCCAGCTCACCAATAGGGATCGAGACCCAGTACTTC. Translated, it gives CASSPIGIETQYF. Full variable domain (rest looked up from reference TRBV18 and TRBJ2-5): NAGVMQNPRHLVRRRGQEARLRCSPMKGHSHVYWYRQLPEEGLKFMVYLQKENIIDESGMPKERFSAEFPKEGPSILRIQQVVRGDSAAYFCASSPIGIETQYFGPGTRLLVL.

Many counts were recorded for this clonotype. The chain has TRBV29-1 and TRBJ2-5; TRBD1 aligns across 8 bases. Germline loops: CDR1 SQVTM, CDR2 ANQGSEA. Trimming cost V 7 bases and J 5 bases; bases outside gene matches: 6. This CDR3 comprises 12 residues. The CDR3 loop is CSGGQGLETQYF. The CDR3 DNA is TGCAGCGGCGGACAGGGTCTGGAGACCCAGTACTTC. Full variable domain (rest looked up from reference TRBV29-1 and TRBJ2-5): SAVISQKPSRDICQRGTSLTIQCQVDSQVTMMFWYRQQPGQSLTLIATANQGSEATYESGFVIDKFPISRPNLTFSTLTVSNMSPEDSSIYLCSGGQGLETQYFGPGTRLLVL.

This clonotype has more than one count but fewer than ten. The gene calls are TRBV9 and TRBJ2-3, with TRBD1 matching over 7 bases. The CDR3 has 15 amino acids. Trimming cost V 0 bases and J 1 base; bases outside gene matches: 2. Germline-derived CDR1 and CDR2 are SGDLS and YYNGEE. CDR3 sequence (DNA): TGTGCCAGCAGCGTAGCTGGACAGGGCACAGATACGCAGTATTTT. Its translation: CASSVAGQGTDTQYF.

This clonotype was recorded many times. CDR3 in amino acids: CAISDSYNEQFF. CDR3 nucleotides: TGTGCCATTTCGGACAGCTACAATGAGCAGTTCTTC. The chain couples TRBV11-3 to TRBJ2-1, with TRBD1 as a possible D gene (6 bases). V lost 10 bases and J lost 3, with 10 bases in between. Looked up from germline, CDR1 is SGHNT and CDR2 is YENEEA. CDR3 length: 12 amino acids. The whole variable domain, remainder taken from reference TRBV11-3 and TRBJ2-1, is EAGVVQSPRYKIIEKKQPVAFWCNPISGHNTLYWYLQNLGQGPELLIRYENEEAVDDSQLPKDRFSAERLKGVDSTLKIQPAELGDSAVYLCAISDSYNEQFFGPGTRLTVL.

This rearrangement joins TRBV6-1 to TRBJ2-1, with a weak D call TRBD1 (6 bases). This CDR3 has 18 residues. From germline, CDR1 is MNHNS and CDR2 SASEGT. Trimming removed 3 bases at V and 2 bases at J, with 20 bases between. The CDR3 DNA sequence: TGTGCCAGCAGTGAGTCGGTATACGGGACACCTACCTACAATGAGCAGTTCTTC. Translation: CASSESVYGTPTYNEQFF.

This clonotype was seen many times. This rearrangement joins TRBV9 to TRBJ2-7; either TRBD1 or TRBD2 may fit D (5 bases each). V lost 3 bases and J lost 0, with 10 bases in between. CDR3 length equals 14 residues. Germline CDR1 SGDLS, CDR2 YYNGEE. As DNA, the CDR3 is TGTGCCAGCAGCGGGGACGAAAGCTCCTACGAGCAGTACTTC. Amino acids: CASSGDESSYEQYF.

The genes are TRBV5-5 and TRBJ2-7; a possible D gene is TRBD2 (5 bases). Germline assignment: CDR1 SGHKS and CDR2 YYEKEE (reference sequence). V lost 4 bases, J lost 7 bases, and 18 bases lay in between. The CDR3 extends over 14 amino acids. The DNA of the CDR3 is TGTGCCAGCAGCCCCGTCCTGGGAGTTTGGGAGCAGTACTTC. It specifies CASSPVLGVWEQYF.

This clonotype was detected many times. V usage is TRBV12-3 or TRBV12-4 and J usage is TRBJ1-1; D remains ambiguous. The V and J ends lost 5 bases and 0 bases respectively, with 10 bases between them. CDR3 length: 14 amino acids. The CDR3, as DNA: TGTGCCAGCAGTGAAGGCAGGCTGAACACTGAAGCTTTCTTT. Its protein product is CASSEGRLNTEAFF.

This clonotype was seen at least ten times. The chain carries TRBV27 and TRBJ2-1, with 11 positions matching TRBD2. The CDR3 extends over 14 amino acids. V trimming: 2 bases; J trimming: 10 bases; junction bases outside the gene matches: 4. Per the germline V gene, CDR1 is MNHEY and CDR2 is SMNVEV (reference sequence). Written as DNA, the CDR3 is TGTGCCAGCAGTTTAGTAGCGGGGGGGGCGGAGCAGTTCTTC. Translation gives CASSLVAGGAEQFF.

In its sample, this clonotype was seen a few times. One end of the junction varies from germline; a read error may be responsible. The genes are TRBV28 and TRBJ1-2, with D perhaps TRBD1 (6 bases). The germline CDR1 and CDR2 sequences are MDHEN and SYDVKM. The CDR3 runs to 13 residues. CDR3 loop: CAGSLGGPRGYTF. In nucleotides, the CDR3 is TGTGCCGGCAGTTTAGGGGGGCCCCGGGGCTACACCTTC.

The gene calls are TRBV12-3 or TRBV12-4 and TRBJ2-1; D perhaps matches TRBD2 (6 bases). V dropped 3 bases and J dropped 6 bases, with 12 bases sitting between them. This CDR3 contains 14 residues. The DNA for the CDR3 is TGTGCCAGCAGTTTTATTTTGGGGGGCAATGAGCAGTTCTTC. Translating gives CASSFILGGNEQFF.

Ten or more counts support this clonotype. This chain uses TRBV19 with TRBJ1-1; D perhaps matches TRBD1 (6 bases). Germline V gene sequence: CDR1 LNHDA, CDR2 SQIVND (reference sequence). Trimming took off 4 bases at V and 4 bases at J, with 16 bases between the two ends. This CDR3 region has 15 residues. The chain's CDR3 is CASSTYRERVTEAFF. In nucleotides, the CDR3 is TGTGCCAGTAGTACTTACAGGGAGAGGGTCACTGAAGCTTTCTTT.

The chain combines TRBV27 with TRBJ2-7, with 8 bases matching TRBD1. The CDR3 spans 14 residues. Germline V gene lookup returns CDR1 MNHEY and CDR2 SMNVEV (reference sequence). The V segment lost 6 bases and the J segment 3 bases; nucleotides outside the gene matches: 7. The CDR3 spells CASSYTGTGYEQYF. The CDR3 nucleotides read TGTGCCAGCAGCTATACCGGGACAGGCTACGAGCAGTACTTC.

This clonotype has at least ten counts. The rearrangement joins TRBV12-3 or TRBV12-4 to TRBJ2-7, with D unclear. V was pared by 6 bases and J by 7 bases, with 13 bases between. This CDR3 region has 12 residues. The CDR3 DNA sequence: TGTGCCAGCAGAGAAGGGTTTAGGGAGCAGTACTTC. Its protein product is CASREGFREQYF.

This clonotype was detected a few times. The CDR3 bases are TGTGCCAGCAGCTCAAACGGGGGGGGGTCCGGGGAGCTGTTTTTT. Its translation is CASSSNGGGSGELFF. The chain has TRBV7-2 and TRBJ2-2; 8 bases are a match to TRBD2. The V gene's germline CDR1 is SGHTA and CDR2 FQGNSA. This CDR3 is 15 amino acids long. V trimming: 4 bases; J trimming: 6 bases; junction bases outside the gene matches: 7.